This entry lists 16 T cell receptor beta chains sequenced from one sample in a study of OX40 agonist ivuxolimab in advanced cancers. Method: immunoSEQ multiplex PCR; TCRdb's copy keeps in-frame clones and lacks some. The sample contains about 69,000 clones, around 90% of which appear only once. The starting material was CD4+ or CD8+ T cells sorted from blood, obtained in a trial of the OX40 agonist ivuxolimab. The receptor set was obtained from an adult with an advanced solid tumor such as melanoma, head and neck, liver or kidney cancer.

The table lists this clone with a count of one. The chain links TRBV7-2 to TRBJ2-5, with 10 nucleotides matching TRBD2. V lost 2 bases and J lost 3; bases outside the gene matches: 3. This CDR3 spans 15 amino acids. Germline V gene sequence: CDR1 SGHTA, CDR2 FQGNSA. Here the CDR3 reads CASSLLAGAEETQYF. The CDR3 DNA sequence: TGTGCCAGCAGCTTACTAGCGGGAGCCGAAGAGACCCAGTACTTC.

V usage is TRBV7-3 and J usage is TRBJ2-3, with D possibly TRBD1 on 5 matching bases. Trimming took 8 bases from V and 10 from J, leaving 19 bases between them. This CDR3 is built from 13 residues. Germline V lookup: CDR1 SGHTA, CDR2 FQGTGA. DNA for the CDR3: TGTGCCAGCGCCAGGTCCCTAGACAGCGCGCAGTATTTT. Translating gives CASARSLDSAQYF.

The chain combines TRBV4-1 with TRBJ2-1; D is possibly TRBD2 (6 bases). Trimming cost V 1 base and J 6 bases, with 7 bases left between them. The germline V gene encodes CDR1 MGHRA and CDR2 YSYEKL. The CDR3 covers 13 residues. The CDR3 here is CASSQGTTNEQFF. CDR3 nucleotides: TGCGCCAGCAGCCAAGGGACTACCAATGAGCAGTTCTTC.

The rearrangement uses TRBV28 and TRBJ2-7; tentatively, D is TRBD1 or TRBD2 (5 bases each). The CDR3 sequence is 14 residues long. Looked up from germline, CDR1 is MDHEN and CDR2 is SYDVKM. Trimming cost V 2 bases and J 3 bases, with 11 bases left between them. The CDR3 loop reads CASSLLGGRYEQYF. CDR3 DNA: TGTGCCAGCAGTTTACTTGGGGGTCGCTACGAGCAGTACTTC.

The chain uses TRBV10-3 and TRBJ2-2; D not resolved. V was pared by 5 bases and J by 6 bases, with 13 bases between. The CDR3 contains 14 residues. Germline values: CDR1 ENHRY, CDR2 SYGVKD. Here the CDR3 reads CAISKGPTPGELFF. CDR3 nucleotides: TGTGCCATCAGTAAGGGCCCGACGCCCGGGGAGCTGTTTTTT.

The gene calls are TRBV7-9 and TRBJ2-2; possibly TRBD2 for D (6 bases). V was pared by 1 base and J by 2 bases, with 11 bases between. The germline CDR1 and CDR2 sequences are SEHNR and FQNEAQ (reference sequence). CDR3 length: 16 residues. The CDR3 sequence is CASSLVRGTNTGELFF. DNA for the CDR3: TGTGCCAGCAGCTTAGTCCGCGGGACCAACACCGGGGAGCTGTTTTTT.

The CDR3 here is CASSLGRHNEQFF. The CDR3 DNA sequence: TGTGCCAGCAGCTTAGGCCGACACAATGAGCAGTTCTTC. The chain is built from TRBV7-8 and TRBJ2-1; D is undetermined. The CDR3 runs 13 residues. Germline assignment: CDR1 SGHVS and CDR2 FQNEAQ. The V and J ends lost 1 base and 5 bases respectively, with 6 bases between them. Full variable domain (missing parts from reference TRBV7-8 and TRBJ2-1): GAGVSQSPRYKVAKRGQDVALRCDPISGHVSLFWYQQALGQGPEFLTYFQNEAQLDKSGLPSDRFFAERPEGSVSTLKIQRTQQEDSAVYLCASSLGRHNEQFFGPGTRLTVL.

The chain uses TRBV7-8 and TRBJ2-7; 8 nucleotides match TRBD2. V dropped 4 bases and J dropped 5; count of bases not matched to a gene: 7. Germline V gives CDR1 SGHVS, CDR2 FQNEAQ. This CDR3 is 14 amino acids long. CDR3 sequence: CASSSLLAANEQYF. The CDR3 nucleotides read TGTGCCAGCAGCTCCCTACTAGCGGCTAACGAGCAGTACTTC.

This sequence joins TRBV6-6 and TRBJ1-4; a possible D gene is TRBD1 (5 bases). V lost 5 bases, J lost 2 bases, and 12 bases lay in between. This CDR3 region has 15 residues. Germline V gene sequence: CDR1 MNHNY, CDR2 SVGAGI (reference sequence). CDR3 sequence (DNA): TGTGCCAGCAGTATCACAGGCTTCACTAATGAAAAACTGTTTTTT. Its translation: CASSITGFTNEKLFF.

The chain combines TRBV18 with TRBJ2-1; D remains unclear. The V end was cut by 7 bases, the J end by 4 bases, with 14 bases between. Germline V lookup: CDR1 KGHSH, CDR2 LQKENI. The CDR3 consists of 14 residues. CDR3 DNA: TGTGCCAGCTTAACGGGCGGAACTTACAATGAGCAGTTCTTC. It translates to CASLTGGTYNEQFF.

The CDR3 DNA reads as TGTGCCAGCTCACCACCGCCCAGCTACAATGAGCAGTTCTTC. Translating it yields CASSPPPSYNEQFF. The chain joins TRBV18 to TRBJ2-1; D not certain. V was pared by 0 bases and J by 3 bases, with 6 bases between. The CDR3 sequence is 14 residues long. Germline values: CDR1 KGHSH, CDR2 LQKENI.

This chain connects TRBV4-2 to TRBJ1-4, with D perhaps TRBD1 (6 bases). Germline-derived CDR1 and CDR2 are LGHNA and YNFKEQ. The CDR3 has 15 residues. The germline V and J ends were trimmed by 0 bases and 13 bases, with 18 bases remaining between them. The CDR3 sequence is CASSQDPLQGPVLFF. The CDR3 region has the DNA TGTGCCAGCAGCCAAGATCCCCTCCAGGGGCCGGTACTGTTTTTT.

This rearrangement joins TRBV28 to TRBJ2-5, with D perhaps TRBD2 (7 bases). This CDR3 contains 14 residues. The V gene's germline CDR1 is MDHEN and CDR2 SYDVKM. With 2 bases removed from V and 7 bases from J, the gap between germline ends came to 14 bases. The CDR3 DNA reads TGTGCCAGCAGTTTAGCTGCAGGGGAGGGGACCCAGTACTTC. Protein product: CASSLAAGEGTQYF.

The chain employs TRBV6-1 and TRBJ1-1; D perhaps matches TRBD1 (6 bases). Germline lookup yields CDR1 MNHNS and CDR2 SASEGT. This CDR3 has 15 residues. Trimming shortened V by 1 base and J by 4 bases, and 13 bases separated the two germline ends. The CDR3 DNA follows: TGTGCCAGCAGTGAAGGCTTCAGGGGCTCCACTGAAGCTTTCTTT. Encoded protein: CASSEGFRGSTEAFF.

V and J are TRBV2 and TRBJ1-5, with D hard to call. V lost 10 bases and J lost 1, with 20 bases in between. The CDR3 is 16 amino acids. The V gene's germline CDR1 is SNHLY and CDR2 FYNNEI. The CDR3 DNA reads TGTGCCACTACGCCGCCTCCGGCGGGAAGCAATCAGCCCCAGCATTTT. Protein product: CATTPPPAGSNQPQHF.

The J gene is TRBJ1-4, the V gene TRBV2; weak D call: TRBD1 (5 bases). The V gene's germline CDR1 is SNHLY and CDR2 FYNNEI. Trimming pared 6 bases from V and 7 bases from J, leaving 18 bases between. The CDR3 length is 15 residues. The CDR3 region has the DNA TGTGCCAGCAGGCTCCAGGGTGTAAGAACTGAAAAACTGTTTTTT. This translates into CASRLQGVRTEKLFF.